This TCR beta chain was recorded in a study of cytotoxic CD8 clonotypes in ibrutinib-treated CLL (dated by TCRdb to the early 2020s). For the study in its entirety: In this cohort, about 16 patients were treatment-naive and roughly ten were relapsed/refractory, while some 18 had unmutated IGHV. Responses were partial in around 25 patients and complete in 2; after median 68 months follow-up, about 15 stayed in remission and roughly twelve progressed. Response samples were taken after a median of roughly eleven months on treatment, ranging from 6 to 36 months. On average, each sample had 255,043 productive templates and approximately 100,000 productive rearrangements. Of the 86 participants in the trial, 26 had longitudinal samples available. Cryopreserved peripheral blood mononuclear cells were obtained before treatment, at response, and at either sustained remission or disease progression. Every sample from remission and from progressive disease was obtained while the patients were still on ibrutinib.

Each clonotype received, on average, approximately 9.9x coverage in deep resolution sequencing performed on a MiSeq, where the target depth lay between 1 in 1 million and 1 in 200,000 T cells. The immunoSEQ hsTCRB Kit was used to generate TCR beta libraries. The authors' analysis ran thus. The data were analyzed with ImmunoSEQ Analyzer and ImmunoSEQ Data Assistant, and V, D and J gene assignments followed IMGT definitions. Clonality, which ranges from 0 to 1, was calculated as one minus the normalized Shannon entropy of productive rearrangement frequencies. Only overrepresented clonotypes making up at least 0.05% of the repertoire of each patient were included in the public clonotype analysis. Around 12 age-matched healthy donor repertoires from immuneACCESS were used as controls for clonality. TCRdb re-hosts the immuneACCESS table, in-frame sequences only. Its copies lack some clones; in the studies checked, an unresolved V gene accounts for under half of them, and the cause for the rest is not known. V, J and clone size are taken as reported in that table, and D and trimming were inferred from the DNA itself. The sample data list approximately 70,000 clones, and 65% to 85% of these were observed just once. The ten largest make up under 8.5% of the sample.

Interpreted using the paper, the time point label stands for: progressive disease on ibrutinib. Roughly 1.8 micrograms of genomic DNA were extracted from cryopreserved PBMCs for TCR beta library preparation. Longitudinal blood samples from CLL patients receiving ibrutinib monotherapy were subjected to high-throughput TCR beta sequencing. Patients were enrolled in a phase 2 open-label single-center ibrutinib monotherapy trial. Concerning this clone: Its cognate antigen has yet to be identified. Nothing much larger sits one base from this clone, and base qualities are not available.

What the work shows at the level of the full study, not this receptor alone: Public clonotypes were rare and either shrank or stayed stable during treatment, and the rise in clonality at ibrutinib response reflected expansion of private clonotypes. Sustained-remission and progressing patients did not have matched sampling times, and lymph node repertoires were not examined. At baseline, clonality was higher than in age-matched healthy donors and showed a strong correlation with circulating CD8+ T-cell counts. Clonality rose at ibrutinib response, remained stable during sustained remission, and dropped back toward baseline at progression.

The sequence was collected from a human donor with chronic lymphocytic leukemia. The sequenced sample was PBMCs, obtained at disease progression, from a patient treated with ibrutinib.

The base sequence is TGTGCCAGCAGTTTTCGGCTAGCGATCTACAATGAGCAGTTCTTC. It specifies CASSFRLAIYNEQFF. This chain joins TRBV6-4 to TRBJ2-1; tentative D gene TRBD2, with 6 bases matching. Measured from the cysteine to the phenylalanine, the CDR3 is 15 residues long. Only the CDR3 portion is preserved as DNA: 45 bases, with reading frame beginning at the first base. The germline V gene encodes CDR1 MRHNA and CDR2 SNTAGT. A distance of 14 bases separates the germline ends of V and J, which lose 5 bases and 3 bases respectively.